The 22 T cell receptor beta chains presented below share a single source sample, sequenced in a study of T-cell memory formation after mild COVID-19. Each CDR3 protein gets one entry after TCRdb re-called the 5' RACE reads with MiXCR. The sample has 50,000 to 70,000 distinct CDR3 sequences, less than 15% seen once. The specimen was PBMCs or a T cell subset sorted from them (not recorded which). These receptors were obtained from a man aged 18 to 30 who had mild COVID-19 (a few samples of this study predate the infection). Cell type and time point are not known.

This clonotype has just a few counts. The rearrangement uses TRBV6-2 or TRBV6-3 and TRBJ1-1; D is possibly TRBD1 (6 bases). The CDR3 totals 13 residues. The V and J ends lost 5 bases and 4 bases respectively, with 11 bases between them. Germline-derived CDR1 and CDR2 are MNHEY and SVGEGT. The CDR3 DNA reads as TGTGCCAGCAGTGAACAGGGTTTCACTGAAGCTTTCTTT. Residues: CASSEQGFTEAFF.

The chain joins TRBV7-2 to TRBJ1-2; perhaps TRBD1 as D (6 bases). V was trimmed by 2 bases and J by 7 bases, leaving 14 bases between them. CDR1 is SGHTA and CDR2 is FQGNSA in the germline V gene. The CDR3 length is 14 residues. For the CDR3, the DNA is TGTGCCAGCAGCTTAACCCAGGGGCTGGGTGGCTACACCTTC. This translates into CASSLTQGLGGYTF. Supplemented by reference TRBV7-2 and TRBJ1-2, the full variable domain reads GAGVSQSPSNKVTEKGKDVELRCDPISGHTALYWYRQSLGQGLEFLIYFQGNSAPDKSGLPSDRFSAERTGGSVSTLTIQRTQQEDSAVYLCASSLTQGLGGYTFGSGTRLTVV.

This clonotype was counted between two and nine times. V and J are TRBV3-1 and TRBJ2-5; 7 nucleotides align to TRBD1. Germline V gene sequence: CDR1 LGHDT, CDR2 YNNKEL (reference sequence). This CDR3 has 16 amino acids. The trim removed 1 base at V and 2 bases at J, leaving 7 bases unmatched. The CDR3 DNA is TGTGCCAGCAGCCAAGGGGGGCCAGGGGGACAAGAGACCCAGTACTTC. This translates into CASSQGGPGGQETQYF.

The chain recombines TRBV6-1 with TRBJ2-1; weak D call: TRBD2 (6 bases). V gave up 8 bases and J gave up 4 bases, with 15 bases separating them. This CDR3 has 14 residues. The germline gives CDR1 MNHNS, CDR2 SASEGT. The CDR3 loop reads CASARAGLYNEQFF. The CDR3 region has the DNA TGTGCCAGCGCCCGGGCCGGACTATACAATGAGCAGTTCTTC.

J is TRBJ2-4 and V is TRBV3-1; no reliable D call. V dropped 4 bases and J dropped 6 bases, with 16 bases sitting between them. This CDR3 is 15 amino acids long. Germline assignment: CDR1 LGHDT and CDR2 YNNKEL (reference sequence). The CDR3 region has the DNA TGTGCCAGCAGCCCCCCGGGCAGGTGGGGAAACATTCAGTACTTC. This translates into CASSPPGRWGNIQYF.

The chain has TRBV4-1 and TRBJ2-3, with TRBD2 as a possible D gene (5 bases). Trimming removed 0 bases at V and 0 bases at J, with 10 bases between. This CDR3 is built from 16 residues. Germline CDR1 reads MGHRA; CDR2 reads YSYEKL. CDR3 in amino acids: CASSQEQRPSTDTQYF. In DNA, the CDR3 is TGCGCCAGCAGCCAAGAACAGCGGCCAAGCACAGATACGCAGTATTTT.

The sample holds a few counts of this clonotype. J is TRBJ1-5 and V is TRBV7-2, with D perhaps TRBD1 (5 bases). Germline lookup yields CDR1 SGHTA and CDR2 FQGNSA. V was trimmed by 5 bases and J by 5 bases, leaving 10 bases between them. The CDR3 length is 13 residues. The CDR3 protein is CASSVRGDQPQHF. The CDR3 DNA is TGTGCCAGCAGCGTCCGGGGGGATCAGCCCCAGCATTTT.

The V and J genes are TRBV7-2 and TRBJ2-3; D possibly corresponds to TRBD2 (6 bases). CDR1 is SGHTA, CDR2 FQGNSA, per germline. Deletions cut 1 base from V and 6 bases from J, with 17 bases between. The CDR3 contains 16 residues. In DNA form, the CDR3 reads TGTGCCAGCAGCTTAGAGAGGACGGGGGTGGGGGATACGCAGTATTTT. Protein product: CASSLERTGVGDTQYF. The full variable domain, in which reference TRBV7-2 and TRBJ2-3 provide the parts outside the CDR3, is GAGVSQSPSNKVTEKGKDVELRCDPISGHTALYWYRQSLGQGLEFLIYFQGNSAPDKSGLPSDRFSAERTGGSVSTLTIQRTQQEDSAVYLCASSLERTGVGDTQYFGPGTRLTVL.

This clonotype turned up a few times. This chain's CDR3 is CASSSPAGHLNTEAFF. The CDR3 DNA sequence: TGCGCCAGCAGCTCCCCCGCCGGACACTTGAACACTGAAGCTTTCTTT. The V and J genes are TRBV5-1 and TRBJ1-1; D may be TRBD1 (5 bases). The germline V and J ends were trimmed by 3 bases and 0 bases, with 15 bases remaining between them. Germline V gene data show CDR1 as SGHRS and CDR2 as YFSETQ. The CDR3 runs to 16 residues. Together with reference TRBV5-1 and TRBJ1-1, the CDR3 gives the full variable domain: KAGVTQTPRYLIKTRGQQVTLSCSPISGHRSVSWYQQTPGQGLQFLFEYFSETQRNKGNFPGRFSGRQFSNSRSEMNVSTLELGDSALYLCASSSPAGHLNTEAFFGQGTRLTVV.

Comment on this clonotype: Since a much larger clone is just one base distant, this may be a read error. The chain couples TRBV20-1 to TRBJ2-7, with a tentative D call TRBD1 (6 bases). Trimming took 2 bases from V and 6 from J, leaving 17 bases between them. The CDR3 is made up of 14 amino acids. Per germline, CDR1 DFQATT and CDR2 SNEGSKA (reference sequence). Here the CDR3 DNA reads TGCAGTGCTAGACCCCCTACCAGGGGTCCCGAGCAGTACTTC. Translated: CSARPPTRGPEQYF.

The chain carries TRBV7-6 and TRBJ2-1; no clear D. In germline, CDR1 is SGHVS, CDR2 FNYEAQ. This CDR3 is built from 13 residues. V was clipped by 3 bases and J by 10 bases, with 13 bases between them. In DNA form, the CDR3 reads TGTGCCAGCAGCTTGGGTCCAAAGGGCGAGCAGTTCTTC. Protein: CASSLGPKGEQFF. The full variable domain, its missing parts supplied by reference TRBV7-6 and TRBJ2-1, is GAGVSQSPRYKVTKRGQDVALRCDPISGHVSLYWYRQALGQGPEFLTYFNYEAQQDKSGLPNDRFSAERPEGSISTLTIQRTEQRDSAMYRCASSLGPKGEQFFGPGTRLTVL.

This clonotype was found many times. The gene calls are TRBV7-2 and TRBJ2-3; perhaps TRBD2 as D (5 bases). Germline CDR1 is SGHTA and CDR2 is FQGNSA. The CDR3 loop spans 17 amino acids. V was cut by 2 bases and J by 2 bases, with 17 bases left in between. In nucleotides, the CDR3 is TGTGCCAGCAGCTTATTTGCTTCAGCGGCCTCCACAGATACGCAGTATTTT. Its translation: CASSLFASAASTDTQYF.

This clonotype was found many times. The V gene is TRBV6-4, the J gene TRBJ1-2, with D possibly matching TRBD1 (6 bases). The CDR3 is 12 amino acids. With 5 bases removed from V and 4 bases from J, the gap between germline ends came to 8 bases. Germline CDR1 reads MRHNA; CDR2 reads SNTAGT. The CDR3 spells CASSSDSYGYTF. The CDR3 DNA reads TGTGCCAGCAGTTCGGACAGCTATGGCTACACCTTC.

This clonotype occurred a few times. The chain has TRBV4-3 and TRBJ1-1; 11 bases are a match to TRBD1. Germline V gene data show CDR1 as LGHNA and CDR2 as YSLEER. The V segment lost 4 bases and the J segment 11 bases; nucleotides outside the gene matches: 18. This CDR3 region has 17 residues. CDR3 sequence reads: CASSPTPGQGVAPGAFF. CDR3 DNA sequence: TGCGCCAGCAGCCCGACACCGGGACAGGGGGTAGCGCCTGGGGCTTTCTTT.

The chain uses TRBV30 and TRBJ2-5; 9 positions match TRBD2. J lost 5 bases, V lost 4 bases, and 14 bases had no gene match. Germline CDR1 and CDR2: GTSNPN and SVGIG (reference sequence). This CDR3 has 16 residues. Here the CDR3 reads CAWTQRAGGPRETQYF. DNA of the CDR3: TGTGCCTGGACCCAAAGAGCGGGGGGCCCGCGGGAGACCCAGTACTTC.

There are many counts of this clonotype. The chain combines TRBV7-2 with TRBJ2-2; no clear D. V gave up 7 bases and J gave up 7 bases, with 13 bases separating them. Per the germline V gene, CDR1 is SGHTA and CDR2 is FQGNSA. The CDR3 has 13 residues. CDR3 loop: CASNVRWGGELFF. CDR3 nucleotides: TGTGCCAGCAACGTCCGATGGGGCGGGGAGCTGTTTTTT. The variable domain in full, completed from reference TRBV7-2 and TRBJ2-2, reads GAGVSQSPSNKVTEKGKDVELRCDPISGHTALYWYRQSLGQGLEFLIYFQGNSAPDKSGLPSDRFSAERTGGSVSTLTIQRTQQEDSAVYLCASNVRWGGELFFGEGSRLTVL.

The CDR3 nucleotides are TGTGCCAGCAGCTTGGCCCCGGGTGCCTACAATGAGCAGTTCTTC. Translation gives CASSLAPGAYNEQFF. The chain is built from TRBV5-5 and TRBJ2-1; unclear D gene. CDR1 is SGHKS, CDR2 YYEKEE, per germline (reference sequence). CDR3 size: 15 residues. V lost 0 bases and J lost 2, with 9 bases in between.

This clonotype was observed a few times. This chain links TRBV12-3 or TRBV12-4 with TRBJ2-1; D tentatively fits TRBD1 or TRBD2 (5 bases each). Between the trimmed V and J ends, which lost 6 bases and 8 bases, there was a span of 11 bases. This CDR3 has 12 amino acids. Here the CDR3 DNA reads TGTGCCAGCAGGGGTGGGGGTTATGAGCAGTTCTTC. It is translated as CASRGGGYEQFF.

The J gene is TRBJ2-6, the V gene TRBV7-2; D is uncertain. CDR1 SGHTA and CDR2 FQGNSA come from the germline V gene. The length of the CDR3 is 15 residues. Trimming stripped 1 base from V and 0 bases from J, with 4 bases between. CDR3 nucleotide sequence: TGTGCCAGCAGCTTAGTGCTCTCTGGGGCCAACGTCCTGACTTTC. Its translation is CASSLVLSGANVLTF.

The table lists this clonotype with many counts. The V call is TRBV6-5, the J call TRBJ2-7; D uncertain. V lost 5 bases to trimming and J lost 1 base, with 12 bases between them. The CDR3 is 14 residues long. Per the germline V gene, CDR1 is MNHEY and CDR2 is SVGAGI. The CDR3 DNA reads TGTGCCAGCAGTCCAAGACGGACGTCCTACGAGCAGTACTTC. Encoded protein: CASSPRRTSYEQYF.

This clonotype was recorded a few times. The rearrangement uses TRBV7-2 and TRBJ2-3, with D unresolved. V lost 5 bases, J lost 4 bases, and 7 bases lay in between. The CDR3 covers 12 residues. CDR1 and CDR2 (germline): SGHTA, FQGNSA. The CDR3 loop is CASSAQSDTQYF. CDR3 bases: TGTGCCAGCAGCGCCCAATCAGATACGCAGTATTTT.

This clonotype was detected only a few times. The chain combines TRBV4-3 with TRBJ1-5; tentative D call: TRBD1 (5 bases). The germline CDR1 and CDR2 sequences are LGHNA and YSLEER. The CDR3 spans 15 residues. Trimming shortened V by 0 bases and J by 2 bases, and 8 bases separated the two germline ends. The CDR3 loop reads CASSQDSRGNQPQHF. The CDR3 DNA reads as TGCGCCAGCAGCCAAGATAGCAGGGGCAATCAGCCCCAGCATTTT.